Each of the 32 T cell receptor beta chains below was sequenced from the same sample in a study of CD8 T cells in Susac syndrome. Reverse transcription used roughly 0.5 to 1 ug RNA and random hexamers. TCRdb processed the immunoSEQ multiplex PCR reads anew with MiXCR; each CDR3 protein has one entry. The table has about 140,000 distinct CDR3 sequences, around 95% seen once. The source material was CD4+ T cells from PBMCs. Receptor source: a human donor with Susac syndrome.

V and J are TRBV29-1 and TRBJ2-3, with a tentative D call TRBD2 (6 bases). V lost 7 bases to trimming and J lost 6 bases, with 11 bases between them. Germline CDR1 SQVTM, CDR2 ANQGSEA. The CDR3 is 11 amino acids. The CDR3 DNA is TGCAGCGCGCGGGGAGCCGATACGCAGTATTTT. This gives the protein CSARGADTQYF.

The chain uses TRBV27 and TRBJ1-5, with a possible D match to TRBD1 (6 bases). V shed 2 bases and J shed 6 bases, with 11 bases lying between them. Germline V gene sequence: CDR1 MNHEY, CDR2 SMNVEV (reference sequence). CDR3 size: 14 residues. The CDR3 protein is CASSLGGGSQPQHF. The DNA of the CDR3 is TGTGCCAGCAGTTTAGGGGGGGGCAGTCAGCCCCAGCATTTT.

This sequence joins TRBV9 and TRBJ2-1; 8 nucleotides agree with TRBD1. V dropped 4 bases and J dropped 7; count of bases not matched to a gene: 7. Germline V gives CDR1 SGDLS, CDR2 YYNGEE. The CDR3 loop spans 14 amino acids. DNA of the CDR3: TGTGCCAGCAGCCCACAGGGGGTATTGAATGAGCAGTTCTTC. Translated: CASSPQGVLNEQFF.

The chain carries TRBV7-6 and TRBJ1-6; a possible D gene is TRBD1 (5 bases). Germline loops: CDR1 SGHVS, CDR2 FNYEAQ. The CDR3 consists of 13 residues. The V and J ends lost 6 bases and 8 bases respectively, with 11 bases between them. The CDR3 region has the DNA TGTGCCAGCAGGTGGGGGACGGATTCACCCCTCCACTTT. Protein: CASRWGTDSPLHF.

This clonotype came up once. The CDR3 region is CASRAATYNEQFF. CDR3 in DNA: TGTGCCAGCAGGGCAGCTACCTACAATGAGCAGTTCTTC. The chain recombines TRBV28 with TRBJ2-1; D unclear. The CDR3 loop spans 13 amino acids. The germline CDR1 and CDR2 sequences are MDHEN and SYDVKM. With 6 bases removed from V and 2 bases from J, the gap between germline ends came to 8 bases.

The V and J genes are TRBV3-1 and TRBJ2-2; D not certain. The CDR3 contains 14 residues. The germline V gene encodes CDR1 LGHDT and CDR2 YNNKEL (reference sequence). V lost 5 bases to trimming and J lost 2 bases, with 9 bases between them. The CDR3, as DNA: TGTGCCAGCAGCTTCGACGCTAACACCGGGGAGCTGTTTTTT. This gives the protein CASSFDANTGELFF. Full variable domain (rest looked up from reference TRBV3-1 and TRBJ2-2): DTAVSQTPKYLVTQMGNDKSIKCEQNLGHDTMYWYKQDSKKFLKIMFSYNNKELIINETVPNRFSPKSPDKAHLNLHINSLELGDSAVYFCASSFDANTGELFFGEGSRLTVL.

The rearrangement uses TRBV2 and TRBJ1-5; TRBD1 might be the D (5 bases). Per germline, CDR1 SNHLY and CDR2 FYNNEI. The CDR3 covers 13 residues. Deletions cut 7 bases from V and 10 bases from J, with 17 bases between. CDR3 nucleotide sequence: TGTGCCAGCACGGGACTCCCATATGCTCCCCAGCATTTT. This encodes CASTGLPYAPQHF.

The J gene is TRBJ2-3, the V gene TRBV5-1; maybe TRBD2 (5 bases). CDR1 is SGHRS and CDR2 is YFSETQ in the germline V gene. Trimming shortened V by 9 bases and J by 0 bases, and 11 bases separated the two germline ends. This CDR3 comprises 13 residues. The CDR3 reads CANGGGSTDTQYF. The CDR3 region has the DNA TGCGCCAACGGTGGAGGAAGCACAGATACGCAGTATTTT.

The rearrangement uses TRBV24-1 and TRBJ1-2, with D perhaps matching TRBD1 (6 bases). The germline gives CDR1 KGHDR, CDR2 SFDVKD. V lost 2 bases and J lost 5, with 8 bases in between. This CDR3 spans 13 amino acids. CDR3 sequence (DNA): TGTGCCACCAGTGATTCCAGGGGTTATGGCTACACCTTC. Translating gives CATSDSRGYGYTF.

The chain carries TRBV6-5 and TRBJ1-2; D possibly corresponds to TRBD1 (5 bases). V gave up 5 bases and J gave up 2 bases, with 15 bases separating them. This CDR3 spans 15 amino acids. Germline V gives CDR1 MNHEY, CDR2 SVGAGI. The CDR3 DNA reads as TGTGCCAGCAGTCAAGTGGGACCGCCGAACTATGGCTACACCTTC. Its translation is CASSQVGPPNYGYTF.

The gene calls are TRBV5-1 and TRBJ2-1; D is uncertain. Per germline, CDR1 SGHRS and CDR2 YFSETQ. There are 15 residues in the CDR3. V was shortened by 4 bases and J by 4 bases, with 15 bases between the two germline ends. The CDR3 sequence is CASSPDWKTYNEQFF. CDR3 DNA: TGCGCCAGCAGCCCCGACTGGAAAACTTACAATGAGCAGTTCTTC.

The chain uses TRBV7-3 and TRBJ1-2; tentatively, D is TRBD1 (5 bases). There are 13 residues in the CDR3. CDR1 SGHTA and CDR2 FQGTGA come from the germline V gene. V was trimmed by 1 base and J by 7 bases, leaving 10 bases between them. The DNA of the CDR3 is TGTGCCAGCAGCTTAAGCACAGGTGGTGGCTACACCTTC. It translates to CASSLSTGGGYTF.

Here the CDR3 DNA reads TGCAGTGCTAGAGTTAGGACTAGCAGGGATACGCAGTATTTT. Translated: CSARVRTSRDTQYF. The rearrangement links TRBV20-1 to TRBJ2-3, with TRBD2 matching 8 bases. The junction had 6 bases not matched to a gene; V was cut back by 1 base and J by 6 bases. Germline CDR1 DFQATT, CDR2 SNEGSKA (reference sequence). This CDR3 is 14 amino acids long.

The rearrangement joins TRBV12-3 or TRBV12-4 to TRBJ2-1, with D tentatively TRBD2 (6 bases). Trimming removed 7 bases at V and 8 bases at J, with 18 bases between. The CDR3 consists of 14 residues. The CDR3 DNA reads TGTGCCAGCACCTGGACGGCTACGGGGGATGAGCAGTTCTTC. It yields the protein CASTWTATGDEQFF.

This clonotype was seen a single time. V and J are TRBV6-5 and TRBJ2-6, with a tentative D call TRBD1 (6 bases). V lost 6 bases and J lost 4, with 13 bases in between. The germline CDR1 and CDR2 sequences are MNHEY and SVGAGI. This CDR3 is 15 amino acids long. The CDR3 loop reads CASRPTGPGANVLTF. The DNA of the CDR3 is TGTGCCAGCAGACCAACAGGGCCCGGGGCCAACGTCCTGACTTTC.

The genes are TRBV7-3 and TRBJ1-6, with 10 bases aligning to TRBD1. In germline, CDR1 is SGHTA, CDR2 FQGTGA. V was pared by 5 bases and J by 8 bases, with 3 bases of the junction left unmatched. This CDR3 is built from 14 residues. The CDR3 coding sequence is TGTGCCAGCAGCCTGGGACAGGGGCATTCACCCCTCCACTTT. Translated, it gives CASSLGQGHSPLHF.

The chain combines TRBV4-1 with TRBJ2-1, with 14 bases that match TRBD2. V dropped 1 base and J dropped 9; count of bases not matched to a gene: 11. Germline CDR1 and CDR2: MGHRA and YSYEKL. The CDR3 has 18 amino acids. CDR3 DNA: TGCGCCAGCAGCCAAGTCCCTAAGACTAGCGGGAGGGCCGTTGAGCAGTTCTTC. This codes for CASSQVPKTSGRAVEQFF.

This chain connects TRBV11-2 to TRBJ2-5; TRBD1 matches 8 bases. Germline V gene lookup returns CDR1 SGHAT and CDR2 FQNNGV. The CDR3 spans 20 residues. The junction had 23 bases not matched to a gene; V was cut back by 4 bases and J by 4 bases. The CDR3: CASSSGPPIGLGRGRETQYF. The CDR3, as DNA: TGTGCCAGCAGCTCCGGTCCTCCTATCGGCCTGGGCAGGGGGCGAGAGACCCAGTACTTC.

This clonotype has a single count. This chain uses TRBV3-1 with TRBJ2-7; D may be TRBD2 (6 bases). V lost 0 bases, J lost 6 bases, and 18 bases lay in between. Germline CDR1 LGHDT, CDR2 YNNKEL (reference sequence). The CDR3 extends over 16 amino acids. CDR3 nucleotide sequence: TGTGCCAGCAGCCAAGATCGTTCACTAGCACTCGCCGAGCAGTACTTC. Amino acids: CASSQDRSLALAEQYF.

As DNA, the CDR3 is TGTGCCAGCCGACTGGGGATAAGCACAGATACGCAGTATTTT. It translates to CASRLGISTDTQYF. This chain joins TRBV12-3 or TRBV12-4 and TRBJ2-3; no definite D call. The germline V and J ends were trimmed by 8 bases and 0 bases, with 12 bases remaining between them. The CDR3 totals 14 residues.

The chain uses TRBV20-1 and TRBJ1-2; 7 bases agree with TRBD1. The CDR3 has 12 residues. V gave up 5 bases and J gave up 6 bases; unmatched junction bases: 6. Per the germline V gene, CDR1 is DFQATT and CDR2 is SNEGSKA (reference sequence). This chain's CDR3 is CSAGTGEDGYTF. DNA of the CDR3: TGCAGTGCTGGAACAGGGGAGGATGGCTACACCTTC.

V usage is TRBV19 and J usage is TRBJ1-5; 12 nucleotides match TRBD1. The CDR3 runs 15 residues. Germline CDR1 is LNHDA and CDR2 is SQIVND (reference sequence). V trimming: 5 bases; J trimming: 6 bases; junction bases outside the gene matches: 5. The CDR3 DNA is TGTGCCAGTAGTGGGGACAGGGGGCTCACTCAGCCCCAGCATTTT. Its translation: CASSGDRGLTQPQHF.

The V and J genes are TRBV28 and TRBJ1-5; weak D call: TRBD1 (5 bases). The germline V gene encodes CDR1 MDHEN and CDR2 SYDVKM. V lost 7 bases to trimming and J lost 4 bases, with 8 bases between them. The CDR3 sequence is 12 residues long. This CDR3 reads CASTQGNQPQHF. CDR3 bases: TGTGCCAGCACGCAGGGAAATCAGCCCCAGCATTTT. The full variable domain, its missing parts supplied by reference TRBV28 and TRBJ1-5, is DVKVTQSSRYLVKRTGEKVFLECVQDMDHENMFWYRQDPGLGLRLIYFSYDVKMKEKGDIPEGYSVSREKKERFSLILESASTNQTSMYLCASTQGNQPQHFGDGTRLSIL.

V is TRBV23-1 and J is TRBJ2-7, with D perhaps matching TRBD1 (6 bases). TRBV23-1 counts as an open reading frame of uncertain function. The CDR3 contains 14 residues. V was pared by 1 base and J by 5 bases, with 12 bases between. This CDR3 reads CASSQFWGRNEQYF. DNA for the CDR3: TGCGCCAGCAGTCAATTTTGGGGGCGGAACGAGCAGTACTTC.

This clonotype showed up just once. The CDR3 bases are TGCAGCGTAATTCTAGACTCGTTCAACACTGAAGCTTTCTTT. As protein: CSVILDSFNTEAFF. V usage is TRBV29-1 and J usage is TRBJ1-1; no reliable D call. Germline CDR1 reads SQVTM; CDR2 reads ANQGSEA. This CDR3 is 14 amino acids long. The germline V and J ends were trimmed by 6 bases and 2 bases, with 16 bases remaining between them.

The chain recombines TRBV7-8 with TRBJ1-2, with D uncertain. This CDR3 comprises 15 residues. CDR1 and CDR2 from the germline V gene are SGHVS and FQNEAQ. V was trimmed by 2 bases and J by 5 bases, leaving 15 bases between them. This chain's CDR3 is CASSLSAQVQYGYTF. Written as DNA, the CDR3 is TGTGCCAGCAGCTTATCAGCCCAGGTTCAGTATGGCTACACCTTC.

This chain links TRBV5-1 with TRBJ2-3, with 7 bases aligning to TRBD2. The trim removed 0 bases at V and 4 bases at J, leaving 2 bases unmatched. The CDR3 is 14 residues long. The germline V gene has CDR1 SGHRS and CDR2 YFSETQ. The CDR3: CASSLVAGADTQYF. The CDR3 DNA is TGCGCCAGCAGCTTGGTGGCGGGAGCAGATACGCAGTATTTT.

This rearrangement joins TRBV20-1 to TRBJ2-7; maybe TRBD1 (6 bases). V was clipped by 3 bases and J by 2 bases, with 11 bases between them. Germline V lookup: CDR1 DFQATT, CDR2 SNEGSKA (reference sequence). This CDR3 spans 13 amino acids. The CDR3 DNA reads as TGCAGTGCTAGTTGGGGGCGCACCTACGAGCAGTACTTC. Its translation is CSASWGRTYEQYF.

The V and J genes are TRBV5-1 and TRBJ2-6; unclear D gene. The CDR3 contains 15 residues. V lost 4 bases to trimming and J lost 4 bases, with 12 bases between them. Germline V gives CDR1 SGHRS, CDR2 YFSETQ. The CDR3 DNA follows: TGCGCCAGCAGCCCACCGCAGGCGGGGGCCAACGTCCTGACTTTC. This sequence encodes CASSPPQAGANVLTF.

V gene TRBV12-3 or TRBV12-4 combines with J gene TRBJ1-2; D call uncertain. CDR3 length equals 12 residues. V was clipped by 6 bases and J by 1 base, with 6 bases between them. The CDR3 DNA follows: TGTGCCAGCAGCGCCTTTAACTATGGCTACACCTTC. Its translation: CASSAFNYGYTF.

The J gene is TRBJ2-7, the V gene TRBV20-1, with 11 positions matching TRBD2. The trim removed 4 bases at V and 6 bases at J, leaving 8 bases unmatched. Germline lookup yields CDR1 DFQATT and CDR2 SNEGSKA (reference sequence). CDR3 length equals 14 residues. In DNA form, the CDR3 reads TGCAGTGCTACTATAGCGGGAGGGCCCGGCGAGCAGTACTTC. Its translation: CSATIAGGPGEQYF.

The rearrangement joins TRBV19 to TRBJ1-4, with 10 bases that match TRBD1. CDR3 length equals 13 residues. The germline gives CDR1 LNHDA, CDR2 SQIVND (reference sequence). The CDR3 sequence is CATTRTGGEKLFF. The CDR3 DNA reads as TGTGCTACCACCCGGACAGGGGGTGAAAAACTGTTTTTT.